The 9 T cell receptor beta chains given below trace back to one sample, sequenced in a study of regulatory T cells in long-lasting Graves disease. Arm-PCR with iRepertoire HTBI primers amplified the CDR3 regions for these TCR beta libraries. TCRdb passed the multiplex PCR reads through MiXCR, listing each CDR3 protein once. This table holds 200,000 to 250,000 distinct CDR3 sequences, about a sixth found once. Stated time point: newly diagnosed GD, antithyroid drugs for less than 3 months. From PBMCs, RNA was extracted and then used to make the TCR library. Sample: peripheral blood mononuclear cells (PBMCs), taken at new diagnosis, from a patient treated with antithyroid drugs. The receptors originated from a female donor with Graves disease.

This clonotype was seen ten or more times. In DNA, the CDR3 is TGTGCCAGTAGTGAGGGATCTGTGGGGTGGAAAACCTACGAGCAGTACTTC. It is translated as CASSEGSVGWKTYEQYF. The chain has TRBV19 and TRBJ2-7; TRBD2 is a possible D gene (5 bases). CDR1 is LNHDA and CDR2 is SQIVND in the germline V gene (reference sequence). The V end lost 5 bases, the J end lost 2 bases, and 22 bases lay between the germline ends. The CDR3 has 17 amino acids.

This clonotype has ten or more counts. The J gene is TRBJ1-6, the V gene TRBV27; TRBD1 matches 9 bases. The CDR3 length is 15 residues. Trimming at V came to 7 bases and at J to 7 bases, leaving 8 bases not matched to a gene. The germline CDR1 and CDR2 sequences are MNHEY and SMNVEV (reference sequence). The chain's CDR3 is CASTPGQGGNSPLHF. CDR3 in DNA: TGTGCCAGCACTCCGGGACAGGGCGGCAATTCACCCCTCCACTTT.

This clonotype appeared many times. The chain carries TRBV7-9 and TRBJ2-7, with 8 bases identical to TRBD2. The CDR3 consists of 17 residues. Germline loops: CDR1 SEHNR, CDR2 FQNEAQ (reference sequence). Unmatched junction bases numbered 12, after V lost 5 bases and J lost 0 bases. CDR3 coding DNA: TGTGCCAGCAGCCCTAAAGGAGCGGGAGAGGGCTCCTACGAGCAGTACTTC. This sequence encodes CASSPKGAGEGSYEQYF.

On this clonotype itself: It may be a read error: a sequence one base away is much more abundant. This chain links TRBV19 with TRBJ2-5, with a tentative D call TRBD1 (6 bases). Deletions cut 3 bases from V and 11 bases from J, with 22 bases between. The CDR3 spans 15 residues. From germline, CDR1 is LNHDA and CDR2 SQIVND (reference sequence). CDR3 sequence (DNA): TGTGCCAGTAGTATCTCAGGGGCGAGGGGCAATGAGCAGTACTTC. Translating gives CASSISGARGNEQYF.

This clonotype was observed a few times. This chain joins TRBV25-1 and TRBJ2-2; D possibly corresponds to TRBD2 (5 bases). The germline CDR1 and CDR2 sequences are MGHDK and SYGVNS. The V gene lost 3 bases and the J gene lost 6 bases, with 14 bases spanning the gap. The CDR3 runs to 15 residues. In DNA, the CDR3 is TGTGCCAGCAGTGAGCCGGGATTCGAATCCGGGGAGCTGTTTTTT. Protein sequence: CASSEPGFESGELFF.

This clonotype was counted at least ten times. The CDR3 nucleotides read TGTGCCAGCCAAGGGGGCCGGAGAGAGACCCAGTACTTC. Translated: CASQGGRRETQYF. The chain has TRBV12-3 or TRBV12-4 and TRBJ2-5; 7 bases line up with TRBD1. The J segment lost 4 bases and the V segment lost 8 bases, leaving 7 bases of the junction unmatched. This CDR3 has 13 amino acids.

The chain combines TRBV7-3 with TRBJ2-3, with D uncertain. Germline CDR1 reads SGHTA; CDR2 reads FQGTGA. The CDR3 loop spans 13 amino acids. The V end was cut by 5 bases, the J end by 5 bases, with 11 bases between. CDR3 coding DNA: TGTGCCAGCAGCCCGGGTTGGGGAGATACGCAGTATTTT. Translated: CASSPGWGDTQYF.

The CDR3 sequence is CASSVRTGDDTQYF. CDR3 nucleotide sequence: TGCGCCAGCAGCGTCCGGACAGGGGACGATACGCAGTATTTT. This chain links TRBV4-3 with TRBJ2-3, with TRBD1 matching 9 bases. The junction had 6 bases not matched to a gene; V was cut back by 5 bases and J by 6 bases. The CDR3 runs 14 residues. CDR1 is LGHNA, CDR2 YSLEER, per germline.

There are many counts of this clonotype. This sequence joins TRBV19 and TRBJ1-1; 11 bases agree with TRBD1. V gave up 1 base and J gave up 8 bases; unmatched junction bases: 9. The length of the CDR3 is 16 residues. Germline V gene data show CDR1 as LNHDA and CDR2 as SQIVND (reference sequence). The CDR3 reads CASSIAPWTGGGEAFF. The DNA of the CDR3 is TGTGCCAGTAGTATAGCCCCCTGGACAGGGGGCGGGGAAGCTTTCTTT. The full variable domain, with the rest looked up from reference TRBV19 and TRBJ1-1, is DGGITQSPKYLFRKEGQNVTLSCEQNLNHDAMYWYRQDPGQGLRLIYYSQIVNDFQKGDIAEGYSVSREKKESFPLTVTSAQKNPTAFYLCASSIAPWTGGGEAFFGQGTRLTVV.